The present T cell receptor (beta chain) was sequenced within a study of Ad26.COV2.S vaccination and SARS-CoV-2 variants. Study context: The donor was enrolled in the Ad26.COV2.S arm of the COV1001 trial.

Measured with immunoSEQ multiplex PCR; TCRdb has only the in-frame clones, and not every one. The sample includes about 390,000 clones, roughly 90% of them seen just once. Points on this clone: As yet, its antigen is unknown.

Points from the study as a whole: Vaccinees reportedly had broad spike-specific CD8+ and CD4+ T cell responses. Participants in the vaccine arm had higher spike-specific TCR breadth; placebo recipients had lower.

Treatment described: roughly 20 received Ad26.COV2.S at low or high dose, single or two shots; about 5 received placebo; per-sample allocation not given. Each sample was drawn 63 days after the first injection (of vaccine or placebo). It was an adult aged 18-55 years in Boston who was the donor. This clonotype originated in a person between 18 and 65 years old who received the Ad26.COV2.S COVID-19 vaccine or a placebo. Sequenced here: peripheral blood, sampled in a trial of Ad26.COV2.S vaccine versus placebo.

The DNA for the CDR3 is TGTGCCAGCAGCGTCGGGACAGCCAGCCAAGAGACCCAGTACTTC. It yields the protein CASSVGTASQETQYF. The chain combines TRBV7-9 with TRBJ2-5; 7 positions agree with TRBD1. The CDR3 has 15 residues. J was trimmed by 1 base and V by 5 bases; bases with no gene match: 7. Germline CDR1 and CDR2: SEHNR and FQNEAQ (reference sequence).